This TCR beta chain emerged from a study of T cell responses to AZD1222 COVID-19 vaccine. Study results and limitations: White British ancestry dominated among donors, who included more females, and clonal diversity was possibly underestimated. Only after the peak T cell response were repertoires sampled.

In the case of this clone: What it recognizes is unknown.

This table comes from immunoSEQ multiplex PCR, and its TCRdb copy is limited to in-frame clones, with some not included. The data contain some 150,000 clones, over 75% of them singletons. The receptor was isolated from an adult who received the AZD1222 COVID-19 vaccine. Sequences were derived from peripheral blood, sampled 28 days after the second AZD1222 dose.

CDR3 in DNA: TGTGCCAGCAGCCAAGTGGGATCTCGAGATACGCAGTATTTT. As protein: CASSQVGSRDTQYF. The chain has TRBV3-1 (or the pseudogene TRBV3-2) and TRBJ2-3, with no clear D. CDR3 size: 14 residues. Deletions cut 1 base from V and 5 bases from J, with 10 bases between. Per germline, CDR1 LGHDT and CDR2 YNNKEL (reference sequence).